Following are 12 T cell receptor beta chains from one sample sequenced in a study of spatial heterogeneity in lung cancer. Time point: sample taken at primary tumor resection. Their antigens are not known. In TCRdb, the 5' RACE reads were re-called with MiXCR into one record per CDR3 protein. Of several thousand distinct CDR3 sequences listed, over 5% are singletons. Study outcomes and limitations: Expanded alpha and beta TCR counts within tumors tracked tumor mutation counts.

The sequences come from lung tumor tissue, collected at surgery. These receptors originate from a male donor with early-stage non-small cell lung cancer.

By frequency in the sample, this clonotype is medium-sized. J is TRBJ2-7 and V is TRBV5-1; no clear D. CDR1 is SGHRS, CDR2 YFSETQ, per germline. V was cut by 0 bases and J by 5 bases, with 12 bases left in between. The CDR3 is made up of 14 amino acids. Here the CDR3 DNA reads TGCGCCAGCAGCTTGGAGGTCAGGCGTAACGAGCAGTACTTC. Its translation is CASSLEVRRNEQYF.

The chain joins TRBV6-5 to TRBJ2-5, with D possibly TRBD2 on 5 matching bases. The V gene lost 6 bases and the J gene lost 4 bases, with 12 bases spanning the gap. This CDR3 region has 13 residues. The germline V gene encodes CDR1 MNHEY and CDR2 SVGAGI. The CDR3 region has the DNA TGTGCCAGCAGCCGCGCGGGCGGAGAGACCCAGTACTTC. Amino acid sequence: CASSRAGGETQYF.

This clonotype is categorized as medium-sized (0.01 to 0.1%). This chain joins TRBV30 and TRBJ1-1, with 7 bases fitting TRBD1. The V gene's germline CDR1 is GTSNPN and CDR2 SVGIG (reference sequence). The V and J ends lost 2 bases and 5 bases, in that order; junction bases with no gene match: 8. This CDR3 comprises 14 residues. CDR3 nucleotide sequence: TGTGCCTGGAGTCAGGGGGGTCGAGGTACTGAAGCTTTCTTT. Its protein is CAWSQGGRGTEAFF.

In this sample, this clonotype turned up a few times. V usage is TRBV6-6 and J usage is TRBJ2-1, with D possibly matching TRBD1 (5 bases). The V gene's germline CDR1 is MNHNY and CDR2 SVGAGI (reference sequence). V was pared by 6 bases and J by 4 bases, with 16 bases between. This CDR3 contains 15 residues. CDR3 in amino acids: CASRLDHGAYNEQFF. CDR3 nucleotide sequence: TGTGCCAGCAGACTCGACCATGGGGCTTACAATGAGCAGTTCTTC.

By share of the sample, this clonotype is medium-sized. The J gene is TRBJ1-1, the V gene TRBV5-1; D possibly corresponds to TRBD1 (6 bases). V was cut by 0 bases and J by 4 bases, with 13 bases left in between. Germline V gene data show CDR1 as SGHRS and CDR2 as YFSETQ. The length of the CDR3 is 15 residues. CDR3 amino acids: CASSLAQGYSTEAFF. The CDR3 bases are TGCGCCAGCAGCTTGGCGCAGGGGTACAGCACTGAAGCTTTCTTT.

This clonotype was observed a handful of times. J is TRBJ1-2 and V is TRBV19; the match to TRBD1 covers 7 bases. V lost 4 bases, J lost 6 bases, and 5 bases stayed unmatched. Germline CDR1 and CDR2: LNHDA and SQIVND (reference sequence). The CDR3 extends over 13 amino acids. The CDR3 sequence is CASSRGQLDGYTF. In DNA form, the CDR3 reads TGTGCCAGTAGTAGGGGACAGCTGGATGGCTACACCTTC.

By frequency in the sample, this clonotype is medium-sized. This chain uses TRBV5-1 with TRBJ2-2; 8 bases map to TRBD1. This CDR3 contains 14 residues. Trimming took 3 bases from V and 4 from J; bases not matched to a gene: 2. CDR1 is SGHRS and CDR2 is YFSETQ in the germline V gene. The CDR3 region has the DNA TGCGCCAGCAGCTCGGGACAGGCCACCGGGGAGCTGTTTTTT. It yields the protein CASSSGQATGELFF.

A few counts support this clonotype. CDR3 in DNA: TGCAGTGCTCGGGACTTTGAGTCCTACGAGCAGTACTTC. This gives the protein CSARDFESYEQYF. The chain recombines TRBV20-1 with TRBJ2-7, with TRBD2 as a possible D gene (6 bases). The CDR3 extends over 13 amino acids. The V end lost 5 bases, the J end lost 1 base, and 12 bases lay between the germline ends. Germline V gene sequence: CDR1 DFQATT, CDR2 SNEGSKA (reference sequence).

This clonotype is medium-sized (0.01 to 0.1%) in the sample. V gene TRBV29-1 combines with J gene TRBJ2-2; 7 bases are a match to TRBD1. The germline CDR1 and CDR2 sequences are SQVTM and ANQGSEA. Losses at the gene ends were 5 bases for V and 4 bases for J; bases not matched to a gene: 7. This CDR3 has 14 amino acids. The CDR3 here is CSVKAQGTTGELFF. CDR3 DNA: TGCAGCGTTAAAGCACAGGGGACCACCGGGGAGCTGTTTTTT.

The V and J genes are TRBV5-5 and TRBJ1-1; D call uncertain. CDR3 length: 12 amino acids. Germline CDR1 and CDR2: SGHKS and YYEKEE (reference sequence). Trimming left V 0 bases short and J 8 bases short, with 8 bases between. The CDR3 loop is CASSLAGQEAFF. The DNA of the CDR3 is TGTGCCAGCAGCTTGGCGGGCCAGGAAGCTTTCTTT. The complete variable domain, with remaining parts taken from reference TRBV5-5 and TRBJ1-1, reads DAGVTQSPTHLIKTRGQQVTLRCSPISGHKSVSWYQQVLGQGPQFIFQYYEKEERGRGNFPDRFSARQFPNYSSELNVNALLLGDSALYLCASSLAGQEAFFGQGTRLTVV.

This clonotype is labeled as medium-sized. The gene calls are TRBV19 and TRBJ2-1, with 15 bases aligning to TRBD2. Trimming cost V 6 bases and J 16 bases; bases outside gene matches: 13. CDR3 length equals 15 residues. CDR1 LNHDA and CDR2 SQIVND come from the germline V gene (reference sequence). CDR3 loop: CASRGPGLAGGTQFF. CDR3 nucleotides: TGTGCCAGTAGGGGACCGGGACTAGCGGGGGGAACTCAATTCTTC.

By share of the sample, this clonotype is medium-sized. This chain links TRBV5-1 with TRBJ2-5; TRBD1 matches 7 bases. This CDR3 has 12 amino acids. Germline assignment: CDR1 SGHRS and CDR2 YFSETQ. J was trimmed by 5 bases and V by 4 bases; bases with no gene match: 2. The CDR3 here is CASSLQGETQYF. CDR3 nucleotides: TGCGCCAGCAGCCTACAGGGGGAGACCCAGTACTTC.